This passage covers 30 T cell receptor beta chains from one sample sequenced in a study of human T cells and chemical hapten exposure. Time point specified: pre-sensitization, week 0. Treatment denoted: therapeutic diphenylcyclopropenone sensitization with weekly scalp DPC. TCRdb fed the RACE reads into MiXCR, producing one record per CDR3 protein. This table has around 57,000 distinct CDR3 sequences, around 11% appearing once. The material sequenced was whole blood, taken in connection with sensitization to the hapten diphenylcyclopropenone (DPC). The receptors here all came from a woman aged 40-49 years with alopecia areata. Some clones in this sample may be carry-over from other donors' samples.

This clonotype has more than one count but fewer than ten. At one boundary the junction diverges from the germline segment, which might be a read error. The chain combines TRBV7-7 with TRBJ2-5; TRBD2 agrees at 13 bases. Germline-derived CDR1 and CDR2 are SSHAT and FNYEAQ (reference sequence). This CDR3 region has 16 residues. The CDR3 nucleotides read TGTGCTAGCAGCTTAGGGGGACTAGCGGGACAAGAGACCCAGTACTTC. Its protein is CASSLGGLAGQETQYF.

This sequence joins TRBV28 and TRBJ2-1; D is unresolved. CDR3 length equals 12 residues. Germline CDR1 and CDR2: MDHEN and SYDVKM. V lost 5 bases to trimming and J lost 15 bases, with 17 bases between them. The DNA of the CDR3 is TGTGCCAGCAGTCTCTCACAGTTCGGCGCGTTCTTC. This codes for CASSLSQFGAFF. Looking up the rest from reference TRBV28 and TRBJ2-1 gives the full variable domain: DVKVTQSSRYLVKRTGEKVFLECVQDMDHENMFWYRQDPGLGLRLIYFSYDVKMKEKGDIPEGYSVSREKKERFSLILESASTNQTSMYLCASSLSQFGAFFGPGTRLTVL.

In its sample, this clonotype was seen a few times. The chain combines TRBV11-1 with TRBJ1-1; maybe TRBD1 (5 bases). CDR3 length: 15 residues. From germline, CDR1 is SGHAT and CDR2 FQDESV (reference sequence). Trimming took 2 bases from V and 7 from J, leaving 17 bases between them. The CDR3: CASSLIAGLGGEAFF. Here the CDR3 DNA reads TGTGCCAGCAGCTTAATCGCAGGCCTTGGGGGTGAAGCTTTCTTT.

This clonotype was detected ten times or more. The chain is built from TRBV7-2 and TRBJ2-1, with 7 bases lining up with TRBD2. V shed 4 bases, J shed 2 bases, and the junction held 8 bases outside the gene matches. The CDR3 contains 16 residues. The V gene's germline CDR1 is SGHTA and CDR2 FQGNSA. As DNA, the CDR3 is TGTGCCAGCAGCTCCCGGGGGAGGGTAGCCTACAATGAGCAGTTCTTC. Translated: CASSSRGRVAYNEQFF.

This clonotype was detected a few times. V gene TRBV28 combines with J gene TRBJ2-7, with 9 bases lining up with TRBD2. This CDR3 contains 16 residues. J was trimmed by 6 bases and V by 1 base; bases with no gene match: 10. Germline CDR1 is MDHEN and CDR2 is SYDVKM. The CDR3 region is CASSLLPAGGGSEQYF. The CDR3 DNA sequence: TGTGCCAGCAGTTTATTACCCGCGGGAGGGGGAAGCGAGCAGTACTTC.

There are a few counts of this clonotype. This rearrangement joins TRBV27 to TRBJ1-1; TRBD1 matches 9 bases. Losses at the gene ends were 5 bases for V and 5 bases for J; bases not matched to a gene: 9. This CDR3 region has 15 residues. Germline loops: CDR1 MNHEY, CDR2 SMNVEV (reference sequence). CDR3 sequence reads: CASSRRDRVKTEAFF. CDR3 DNA: TGTGCCAGCAGTAGACGGGACAGGGTAAAGACTGAAGCTTTCTTT.

Only a few counts were recorded for this clonotype. The chain combines TRBV29-1 with TRBJ2-7; 12 bases fit TRBD2. V shed 5 bases and J 3 bases; nucleotides not matched to a gene: 2. The CDR3 is made up of 13 amino acids. The V gene's germline CDR1 is SQVTM and CDR2 ANQGSEA. The CDR3 bases are TGCAGCGTTCGACTAGCGGGGGACTACGAGCAGTACTTC. Its translation is CSVRLAGDYEQYF.

This clonotype showed up many times. This sequence joins TRBV5-1 and TRBJ1-1; 7 bases agree with TRBD1. CDR3 length equals 15 residues. Germline lookup yields CDR1 SGHRS and CDR2 YFSETQ. V lost 1 base to trimming and J lost 1 base; unmatched junction nucleotides: 4. For the CDR3, the DNA is TGCGCCAGCAGCTTGTTAGGACAGGCGAACACTGAAGCTTTCTTT. Translated, it gives CASSLLGQANTEAFF.

The rearrangement links TRBV2 to TRBJ2-5, with 11 bases identical to TRBD1. The germline gives CDR1 SNHLY, CDR2 FYNNEI. This CDR3 spans 13 amino acids. The ends lost 7 bases at V and 9 bases at J; junction bases unmatched: 7. CDR3 sequence (DNA): TGTGCCAGCAACCCCGGGACAGGGGGGGCCCAGTACTTC. Encoded protein: CASNPGTGGAQYF.

This clonotype turned up a few times. V gene TRBV7-2 combines with J gene TRBJ2-5; tentatively, D is TRBD1 (5 bases). The V and J ends lost 6 bases and 6 bases respectively, with 17 bases between them. Germline V gene data show CDR1 as SGHTA and CDR2 as FQGNSA. The CDR3 has 14 amino acids. The DNA of the CDR3 is TGTGCCAGCAGGCCCCAGGGCGACCACCAGACCCAGTACTTC. Translated: CASRPQGDHQTQYF.

This clonotype occurred many times. The V call is TRBV7-2, the J call TRBJ1-2; D remains ambiguous. CDR1 and CDR2 (germline): SGHTA, FQGNSA. V was clipped by 4 bases and J by 7 bases, with 22 bases between them. The CDR3 consists of 16 residues. The CDR3 nucleotides are TGTGCCAGCAGCTCCGTACGACCTACGAGGCTAGCTGGCTACACCTTC. Protein sequence: CASSSVRPTRLAGYTF.

This clonotype was recorded many times. The chain combines TRBV10-1 with TRBJ2-7; 10 positions match TRBD2. CDR1 is WNHNN and CDR2 is SYGVQD in the germline V gene (reference sequence). Germline trimming cut 6 bases from V and 8 bases from J; bases unmatched to any gene: 7. CDR3 length: 13 residues. The CDR3 coding sequence is TGCGCCAGCAGCGCCGGGACTAGCGCCAAGCAGTACTTC. Translating gives CASSAGTSAKQYF.

This clonotype appeared many times. The V call is TRBV3-1, the J call TRBJ1-2, with TRBD1 as a possible D gene (5 bases). The V end lost 1 base, the J end lost 1 base, and 10 bases lay between the germline ends. The length of the CDR3 is 15 residues. Germline V CDR1 and CDR2: LGHDT, YNNKEL (reference sequence). The DNA for the CDR3 is TGTGCCAGCAGCCAAGGGGGACGGAATAACTATGGCTACACCTTC. Translated, it gives CASSQGGRNNYGYTF. The full variable domain, in which reference TRBV3-1 and TRBJ1-2 provide the parts outside the CDR3, is DTAVSQTPKYLVTQMGNDKSIKCEQNLGHDTMYWYKQDSKKFLKIMFSYNNKELIINETVPNRFSPKSPDKAHLNLHINSLELGDSAVYFCASSQGGRNNYGYTFGSGTRLTVV.

This clonotype was detected many times. This chain uses TRBV12-3 or TRBV12-4 with TRBJ1-2; D not certain. The V end lost 3 bases, the J end lost 14 bases, and 19 bases lay between the germline ends. This CDR3 is built from 13 residues. This chain's CDR3 is CASSFTGPPLRTF. The CDR3 nucleotides are TGTGCCAGCAGTTTTACCGGGCCCCCTTTAAGGACCTTC.

This clonotype was seen a few times. The V gene is TRBV7-9, the J gene TRBJ2-5; 9 nucleotides match TRBD1. The CDR3 covers 13 residues. Germline CDR1 SEHNR, CDR2 FQNEAQ (reference sequence). V shed 0 bases and J 7 bases; nucleotides not matched to a gene: 0. CDR3 protein: CASSLAGQGTQYF. The CDR3 DNA follows: TGTGCCAGCAGCTTAGCGGGACAGGGGACCCAGTACTTC.

The count of this clonotype is one. V usage is TRBV10-3 and J usage is TRBJ1-2; no firm D call. In germline, CDR1 is ENHRY, CDR2 SYGVKD. V was shortened by 6 bases and J by 4 bases, with 12 bases between the two germline ends. This CDR3 has 13 amino acids. The CDR3 here is CAISADGRYGYTF. CDR3 DNA: TGTGCCATCAGCGCGGACGGGCGCTATGGCTACACCTTC.

The chain couples TRBV25-1 to TRBJ2-2; D is unclear. Trimming took 4 bases from V and 2 from J, leaving 14 bases between them. Germline CDR1 is MGHDK and CDR2 is SYGVNS. The CDR3 has 16 amino acids. The CDR3: CASSALPGLNTGELFF. The CDR3 nucleotides read TGTGCCAGCAGTGCTTTGCCAGGCTTAAACACCGGGGAGCTGTTTTTT. Full variable domain (missing parts from reference TRBV25-1 and TRBJ2-2): EADIYQTPRYLVIGTGKKITLECSQTMGHDKMYWYQQDPGMELHLIHYSYGVNSTEKGDLSSESTVSRIRTEHFPLTLESARPSHTSQYLCASSALPGLNTGELFFGEGSRLTVL.

There are a few counts of this clonotype. Here the CDR3 DNA reads TGTGCCAGCAGTCCTTGGTTCGGGACAGGAGGGGATAGCAATCAGCCCCAGCATTTT. This codes for CASSPWFGTGGDSNQPQHF. V usage is TRBV27 and J usage is TRBJ1-5; 8 bases align to TRBD1. This CDR3 spans 19 amino acids. Trimming at V came to 5 bases and at J to 0 bases, leaving 15 bases not matched to a gene. Germline CDR1 reads MNHEY; CDR2 reads SMNVEV (reference sequence).

This clonotype was counted at least ten times. The gene calls are TRBV5-4 and TRBJ2-2, with D perhaps given as TRBD1 or TRBD2 (5 bases each). The ends were cut back, 5 bases at V and 3 bases at J, with 17 bases in the middle. Germline V gives CDR1 SGHNT, CDR2 YYREEE (reference sequence). CDR3 size: 16 residues. The CDR3 sequence is CASSPTGTTYTGELFF. The CDR3 DNA follows: TGTGCCAGCAGTCCGACCGGGACCACCTACACCGGGGAGCTGTTTTTT.

This clonotype was counted a few times. The rearrangement links TRBV20-1 to TRBJ1-6, with D tentatively TRBD1 (6 bases). CDR1 DFQATT and CDR2 SNEGSKA come from the germline V gene (reference sequence). The CDR3 runs 17 residues. Trimming took off 3 bases at V and 7 bases at J, with 22 bases between the two ends. CDR3 sequence (DNA): TGCAGTGCTAGTCAGGGACACCTAAGCGTACACAATTCACCCCTCCACTTT. This gives the protein CSASQGHLSVHNSPLHF.

This clonotype was detected ten times or more. This chain uses TRBV7-3 with TRBJ2-3, with TRBD2 identical over 15 bases. The ends lost 5 bases at V and 4 bases at J; junction bases unmatched: 4. Germline V gene sequence: CDR1 SGHTA, CDR2 FQGTGA. The CDR3 runs to 16 residues. The DNA for the CDR3 is TGTGCCAGCAGCCCGTGGACTAGCGGGGGGGCAGATACGCAGTATTTT. It yields the protein CASSPWTSGGADTQYF.

V gene TRBV29-1 combines with J gene TRBJ2-2; D not resolved. The CDR3 is 12 residues long. Per the germline V gene, CDR1 is SQVTM and CDR2 is ANQGSEA. Trimming stripped 3 bases from V and 4 bases from J, with 6 bases between. The DNA of the CDR3 is TGCAGCGTTGATATCGCCACCGGGGAGCTGTTTTTT. This codes for CSVDIATGELFF.

The chain has TRBV29-1 and TRBJ2-1, with a possible D match to TRBD2 (5 bases). CDR1 is SQVTM and CDR2 is ANQGSEA in the germline V gene. The CDR3 sequence is 14 residues long. The V and J ends lost 0 bases and 5 bases respectively, with 11 bases between them. CDR3 loop: CSVEDLSVDNEQFF. CDR3 nucleotides: TGCAGCGTTGAAGATCTTAGCGTGGACAATGAGCAGTTCTTC.

This clonotype was detected ten times or more. The CDR3 nucleotides read TGTGCCAGCAGCTCCGGACAGTATGGGGATACGCAGTATTTT. As protein: CASSSGQYGDTQYF. The chain uses TRBV7-9 and TRBJ2-3; maybe TRBD1 (6 bases). V was pared by 4 bases and J by 6 bases, with 14 bases between. The CDR3 totals 14 residues. Germline values: CDR1 SEHNR, CDR2 FQNEAQ (reference sequence).

This clonotype was counted only a few times. V gene TRBV11-3 combines with J gene TRBJ2-1; D is undetermined. The V gene's germline CDR1 is SGHNT and CDR2 YENEEA. Deletions cut 3 bases from V and 5 bases from J, with 5 bases between. The CDR3 consists of 12 residues. DNA of the CDR3: TGTGCCAGCAGCTTTACCGACAATGAGCAGTTCTTC. Translating it yields CASSFTDNEQFF.

This clonotype was detected a few times. This chain links TRBV11-3 with TRBJ2-5; TRBD1 matches 8 bases. CDR1 is SGHNT, CDR2 YENEEA, per germline. The CDR3 sequence is 13 residues long. Germline trimming cut 3 bases from V and 5 bases from J; bases unmatched to any gene: 2. The CDR3 sequence is CASSFRTGETQYF. The DNA of the CDR3 is TGTGCCAGCAGCTTCCGGACAGGGGAGACCCAGTACTTC.

J is TRBJ2-1 and V is TRBV20-1; TRBD1 is a possible D gene (6 bases). The CDR3 has 12 amino acids. Trimming removed 0 bases from V and 11 bases from J, with 11 bases in between. Germline CDR1 is DFQATT and CDR2 is SNEGSKA (reference sequence). The DNA of the CDR3 is TGCAGTGCTAGAGAGACAGGCCTGAAGCAGTTCTTC. This translates into CSARETGLKQFF.

This clonotype was detected a few times. This chain joins TRBV27 and TRBJ2-7; TRBD2 aligns across 7 bases. This CDR3 spans 15 amino acids. V lost 6 bases and J lost 2; bases outside the gene matches: 10. Germline CDR1 MNHEY, CDR2 SMNVEV (reference sequence). CDR3 residues: CASSLYLGRPYEQYF. CDR3 nucleotide sequence: TGTGCCAGCAGCCTCTACCTCGGGAGGCCCTACGAGCAGTACTTC.

The V gene is TRBV20-1, the J gene TRBJ2-2; D is possibly TRBD2 (5 bases). The germline CDR1 and CDR2 sequences are DFQATT and SNEGSKA (reference sequence). The V end lost 6 bases, the J end lost 2 bases, and 7 bases lay between the germline ends. The CDR3 sequence is 12 residues long. Written as DNA, the CDR3 is TGCAGTGCCGGGGTCAACACCGGGGAGCTGTTTTTT. It is translated as CSAGVNTGELFF.

The rearrangement links TRBV5-1 to TRBJ2-2, with D possibly matching TRBD2 (5 bases). Trimming left V 0 bases short and J 1 base short, with 7 bases between. The length of the CDR3 is 15 residues. From germline, CDR1 is SGHRS and CDR2 YFSETQ. CDR3 in amino acids: CASSLVAGNTGELFF. The CDR3 nucleotides read TGCGCCAGCAGCTTGGTGGCGGGGAACACCGGGGAGCTGTTTTTT.